This T cell receptor beta chain was recorded in a study of regulatory dendritic cells for organ transplantation. Profiled with immunoSEQ multiplex PCR; TCRdb holds only in-frame clones, not every one. The sample includes some 35,000 clones, approximately 88% seen only once; the top ten take over 0.06%. FACS sorted CD4+ or CD8+ T cells into CD45RA+ naive and CD45RO+ memory. Unmatched junction bases numbered 10, after V lost 10 bases and J lost 6 bases. Looked up from germline, CDR1 is WSHSY and CDR2 is SAAADI. This CDR3 is built from 14 residues. Remarks on this clone: Its antigen is not identified.

Points from the study as a whole: Regulatory dendritic cells appeared to expand memory CD8+ clones less than mature ones.

J is TRBJ1-4 and V is TRBV10-2; 8 positions agree with TRBD1. The sequencing sample was made of naive CD4+ T cells from blood. Subset noted: CD45RA+ naive T cells. The source of this sequence is a human donor in good health. CDR3: CATRKTGADEKLFF. The CDR3 DNA follows: TGCGCCACCCGGAAGACAGGGGCGGATGAAAAACTGTTTTTT.